Following are 12 T cell receptor beta chains from one sample sequenced in a study of beta chain features in type 1 diabetes (dated by TCRdb to the late 2010s). Library preparation used the immunoSEQ multiplex PCR assay. The entire amount of isolated RNA was reverse transcribed using the High Capacity cDNA Reverse Transcription Kit, so the sequenced TCRB transcripts were expressed ones. TCRdb carries this immuneACCESS record with in-frame sequences only. Its versions omit some clonotypes, under half of them owing to an unresolved V gene in the studies checked, with the rest unexplained. The sample table lists around 240,000 clones, over 65% of them with a count of one. The ten most abundant clones make up about 0.05% of the sample. Input material: naive CD4+ T cells from blood. Interpreted using the paper, the cell subset or site label stands for: true naive CD4+ T cells. These receptors came from a young man in good health.

In this sample, this clone turned up a few times. This sequence joins TRBV30 and TRBJ2-1; TRBD1 matches 7 bases. CDR1 is GTSNPN and CDR2 is SVGIG in the germline V gene (reference sequence). This CDR3 has 14 amino acids. With V trimmed by 1 base and J by 4 bases, 4 bases remained unmatched. Written as DNA, the CDR3 is TGTGCCTGGAGTGCCCTGACAGGGTACAATGAGCAGTTCTTC. Translation: CAWSALTGYNEQFF.

V gene TRBV10-3 combines with J gene TRBJ2-1; 7 nucleotides align to TRBD2. Germline CDR1 reads ENHRY; CDR2 reads SYGVKD. This CDR3 is 15 amino acids long. Trimming removed 2 bases from V and 7 bases from J; junction bases left unmatched: 8. CDR3 protein: CAISEPSRGGNEQFF. CDR3 sequence (DNA): TGTGCCATCAGTGAGCCCTCCCGGGGAGGGAATGAGCAGTTCTTC.

The J gene is TRBJ2-1, the V gene TRBV29-1, with D perhaps matching TRBD1 (6 bases). Trimming removed 7 bases at V and 7 bases at J, with 20 bases between. The V gene's germline CDR1 is SQVTM and CDR2 ANQGSEA. The CDR3 totals 14 residues. This CDR3 is CSAGRRSQGNEQFF. The CDR3, as DNA: TGCAGCGCCGGTCGGAGGTCCCAGGGGAATGAGCAGTTCTTC.

This clone has just a few counts. This chain joins TRBV27 and TRBJ2-4; tentatively, D is TRBD2 (5 bases). Trimming removed 3 bases from V and 9 bases from J, with 12 bases in between. Germline values: CDR1 MNHEY, CDR2 SMNVEV (reference sequence). CDR3 length: 13 amino acids. This CDR3 reads CASSLETGGIQYF. The CDR3 DNA sequence: TGTGCCAGCAGTTTGGAGACCGGAGGCATTCAGTACTTC.

The genes are TRBV11-2 and TRBJ2-3; D may be TRBD2 (5 bases). CDR1 and CDR2 (germline): SGHAT, FQNNGV. Trimming left V 5 bases short and J 1 base short, with 13 bases between. This CDR3 has 15 amino acids. CDR3 residues: CASSRGSRGTDTQYF. For the CDR3, the DNA is TGTGCCAGCAGCCGTGGATCGAGGGGCACAGATACGCAGTATTTT.

This chain links TRBV2 with TRBJ2-7, with D hard to call. V lost 4 bases to trimming and J lost 6 bases, with 13 bases between them. Germline V gene sequence: CDR1 SNHLY, CDR2 FYNNEI. The CDR3 sequence is 13 residues long. DNA for the CDR3: TGTGCCAGCAGTGTAATCAGCCGGCGCGAGCAGTACTTC. It codes for CASSVISRREQYF.

The V and J genes are TRBV9 and TRBJ2-1; perhaps TRBD2 as D (6 bases). Per the germline V gene, CDR1 is SGDLS and CDR2 is YYNGEE. The ends were cut back, 0 bases at V and 2 bases at J, with 9 bases in the middle. The CDR3 spans 15 residues. CDR3 nucleotides: TGTGCCAGCAGCGTAGCCGGGGGTACCTACAATGAGCAGTTCTTC. As protein: CASSVAGGTYNEQFF.

V usage is TRBV19 and J usage is TRBJ1-5; TRBD1 matches 7 bases. This CDR3 is built from 16 residues. J lost 1 base, V lost 6 bases, and 9 bases had no gene match. Germline V gene data show CDR1 as LNHDA and CDR2 as SQIVND (reference sequence). CDR3 nucleotides: TGTGCCAGTAGGGAGTCCCGGGACAGAAGCAATCAGCCCCAGCATTTT. This translates into CASRESRDRSNQPQHF. The variable domain in full, with the rest retrieved from reference TRBV19 and TRBJ1-5, is DGGITQSPKYLFRKEGQNVTLSCEQNLNHDAMYWYRQDPGQGLRLIYYSQIVNDFQKGDIAEGYSVSREKKESFPLTVTSAQKNPTAFYLCASRESRDRSNQPQHFGDGTRLSIL.

This chain joins TRBV5-1 and TRBJ2-5, with TRBD1 identical over 8 bases. V shed 4 bases and J 5 bases; nucleotides not matched to a gene: 7. This CDR3 is 14 amino acids long. Per the germline V gene, CDR1 is SGHRS and CDR2 is YFSETQ. The CDR3 bases are TGCGCCAGCAGCACGGACAGGGCCGAGGAGACCCAGTACTTC. Translation gives CASSTDRAEETQYF.

The CDR3 sequence: CASSPTVGGQETQYF. The DNA for the CDR3 is TGTGCCAGCAGCCCGACGGTAGGCGGACAAGAGACCCAGTACTTC. This sequence joins TRBV9 and TRBJ2-5; no clear D. Trimming stripped 4 bases from V and 2 bases from J, with 15 bases between. The CDR3 is made up of 15 amino acids. CDR1 and CDR2 (germline): SGDLS, YYNGEE.

The table lists this clone with a few counts. Other DNA sequences within the sample encode an identical CDR3. The V and J genes are TRBV29-1 and TRBJ2-5; unclear D gene. The CDR3 totals 10 residues. Looked up from germline, CDR1 is SQVTM and CDR2 is ANQGSEA. Trimming took off 5 bases at V and 3 bases at J, with 4 bases between the two ends. CDR3 region: CSVREETQYF. The CDR3 DNA follows: TGCAGCGTTCGGGAAGAGACCCAGTACTTC. The entire variable domain, with the rest obtained from reference TRBV29-1 and TRBJ2-5, is as follows: SAVISQKPSRDICQRGTSLTIQCQVDSQVTMMFWYRQQPGQSLTLIATANQGSEATYESGFVIDKFPISRPNLTFSTLTVSNMSPEDSSIYLCSVREETQYFGPGTRLLVL.

The J gene is TRBJ2-3, the V gene TRBV29-1; possible D gene TRBD2, 6 bases. This CDR3 has 16 amino acids. V lost 1 base, J lost 0 bases, and 14 bases lay in between. The germline V gene encodes CDR1 SQVTM and CDR2 ANQGSEA. CDR3 in DNA: TGCAGCGTTGAAGGGGTGGATAGCGGTAGCACAGATACGCAGTATTTT. It codes for CSVEGVDSGSTDTQYF.